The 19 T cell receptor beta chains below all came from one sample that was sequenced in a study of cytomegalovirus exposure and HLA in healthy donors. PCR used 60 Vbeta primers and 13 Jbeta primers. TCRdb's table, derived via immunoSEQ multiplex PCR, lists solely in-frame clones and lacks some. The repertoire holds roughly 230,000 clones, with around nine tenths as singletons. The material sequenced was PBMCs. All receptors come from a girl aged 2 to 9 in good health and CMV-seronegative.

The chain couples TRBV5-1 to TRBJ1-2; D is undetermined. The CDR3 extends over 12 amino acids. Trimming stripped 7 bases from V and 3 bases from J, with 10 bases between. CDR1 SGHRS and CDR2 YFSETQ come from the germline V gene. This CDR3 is CASRGEDYGYTF. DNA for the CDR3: TGCGCCAGCCGCGGCGAGGACTATGGCTACACCTTC.

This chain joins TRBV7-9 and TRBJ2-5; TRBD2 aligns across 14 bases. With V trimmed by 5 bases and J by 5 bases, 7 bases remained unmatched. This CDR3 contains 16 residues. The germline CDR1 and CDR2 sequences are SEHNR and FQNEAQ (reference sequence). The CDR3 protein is CASSPGLAGDMETQYF. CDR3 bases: TGTGCCAGCAGCCCGGGACTAGCGGGGGATATGGAGACCCAGTACTTC.

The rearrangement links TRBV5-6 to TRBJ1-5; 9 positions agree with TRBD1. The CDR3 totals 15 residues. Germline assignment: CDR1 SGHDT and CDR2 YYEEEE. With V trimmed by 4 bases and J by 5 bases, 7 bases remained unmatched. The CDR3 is CASSTWDRDHQPQHF. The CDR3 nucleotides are TGTGCCAGCAGCACCTGGGACAGGGATCATCAGCCCCAGCATTTT.

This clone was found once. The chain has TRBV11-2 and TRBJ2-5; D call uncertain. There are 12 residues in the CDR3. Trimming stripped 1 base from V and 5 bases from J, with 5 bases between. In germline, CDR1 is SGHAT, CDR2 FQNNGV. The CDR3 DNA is TGTGCCAGCAGCTTAGGGCAGGAGACCCAGTACTTC. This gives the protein CASSLGQETQYF.

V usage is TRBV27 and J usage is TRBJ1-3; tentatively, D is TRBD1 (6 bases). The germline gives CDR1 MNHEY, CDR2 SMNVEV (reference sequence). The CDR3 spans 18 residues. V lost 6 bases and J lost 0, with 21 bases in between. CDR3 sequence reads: CASRRNAGGDFSGNTIYF. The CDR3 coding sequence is TGTGCCAGCAGGAGAAACGCGGGGGGCGACTTCTCTGGAAACACCATATATTTT.

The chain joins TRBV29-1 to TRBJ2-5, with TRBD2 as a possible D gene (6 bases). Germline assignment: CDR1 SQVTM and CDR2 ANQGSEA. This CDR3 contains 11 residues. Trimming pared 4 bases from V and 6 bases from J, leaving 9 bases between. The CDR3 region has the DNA TGCAGCGTTGTGCGGGGCCAGACCCAGTACTTC. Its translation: CSVVRGQTQYF.

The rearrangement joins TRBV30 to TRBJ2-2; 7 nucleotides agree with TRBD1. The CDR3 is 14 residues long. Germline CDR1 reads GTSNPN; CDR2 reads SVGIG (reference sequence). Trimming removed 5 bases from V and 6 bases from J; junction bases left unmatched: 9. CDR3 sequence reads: CAWVIEGASGELFF. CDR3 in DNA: TGTGCCTGGGTAATCGAGGGGGCCTCCGGGGAGCTGTTTTTT.

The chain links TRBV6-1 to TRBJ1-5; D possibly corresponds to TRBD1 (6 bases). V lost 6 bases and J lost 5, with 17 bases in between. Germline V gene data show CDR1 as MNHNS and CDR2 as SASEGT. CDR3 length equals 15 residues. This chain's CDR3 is CASSPRGGWDQPQHF. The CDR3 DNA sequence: TGTGCCAGCAGCCCCCGGGGGGGCTGGGATCAGCCCCAGCATTTT.

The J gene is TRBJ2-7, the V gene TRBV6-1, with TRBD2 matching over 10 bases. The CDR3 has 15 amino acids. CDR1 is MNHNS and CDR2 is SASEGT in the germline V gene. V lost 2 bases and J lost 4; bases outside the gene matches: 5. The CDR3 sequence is CASSESLAGVYEQYF. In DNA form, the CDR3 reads TGTGCCAGCAGTGAATCTCTAGCGGGAGTTTACGAGCAGTACTTC.

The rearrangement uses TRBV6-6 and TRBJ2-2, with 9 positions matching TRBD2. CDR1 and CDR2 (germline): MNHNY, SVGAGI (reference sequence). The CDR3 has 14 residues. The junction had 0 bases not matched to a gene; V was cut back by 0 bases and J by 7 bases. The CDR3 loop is CASSYSTSGGELFF. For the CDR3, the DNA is TGTGCCAGCAGTTACTCGACTAGCGGCGGGGAGCTGTTTTTT.

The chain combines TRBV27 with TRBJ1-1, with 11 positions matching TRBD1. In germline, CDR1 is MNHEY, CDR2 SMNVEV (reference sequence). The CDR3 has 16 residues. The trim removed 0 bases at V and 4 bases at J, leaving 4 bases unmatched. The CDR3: CASSLSGQGVITEAFF. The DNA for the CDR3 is TGTGCCAGCAGTTTATCGGGACAGGGGGTGATCACTGAAGCTTTCTTT.

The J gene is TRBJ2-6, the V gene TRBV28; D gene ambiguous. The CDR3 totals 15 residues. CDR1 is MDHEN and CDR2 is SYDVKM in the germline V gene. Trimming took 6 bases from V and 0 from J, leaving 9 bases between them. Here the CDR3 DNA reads TGTGCCAGCAGCAGAAGTCTCTCTGGGGCCAACGTCCTGACTTTC. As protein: CASSRSLSGANVLTF.

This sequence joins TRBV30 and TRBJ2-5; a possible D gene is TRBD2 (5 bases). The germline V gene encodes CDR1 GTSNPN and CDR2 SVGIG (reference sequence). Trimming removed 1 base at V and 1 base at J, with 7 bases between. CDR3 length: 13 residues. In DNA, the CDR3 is TGTGCCTGGAGTGGGACTTTCCAAGAGACCCAGTACTTC. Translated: CAWSGTFQETQYF.

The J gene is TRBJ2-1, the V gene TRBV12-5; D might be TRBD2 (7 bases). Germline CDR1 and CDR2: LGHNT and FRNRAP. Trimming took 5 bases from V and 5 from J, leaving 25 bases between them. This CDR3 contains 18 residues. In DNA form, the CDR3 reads TGTGCTAGTGGTCCACGAGGGGGGGACTTAGCCGCTCACAATGAGCAGTTCTTC. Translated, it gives CASGPRGGDLAAHNEQFF.

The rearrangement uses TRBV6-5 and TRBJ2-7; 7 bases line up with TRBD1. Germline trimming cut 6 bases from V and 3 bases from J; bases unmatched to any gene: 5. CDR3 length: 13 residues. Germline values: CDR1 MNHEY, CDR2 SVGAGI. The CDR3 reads CASRLGQYYEQYF. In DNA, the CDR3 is TGTGCCAGCAGATTGGGACAGTACTACGAGCAGTACTTC.

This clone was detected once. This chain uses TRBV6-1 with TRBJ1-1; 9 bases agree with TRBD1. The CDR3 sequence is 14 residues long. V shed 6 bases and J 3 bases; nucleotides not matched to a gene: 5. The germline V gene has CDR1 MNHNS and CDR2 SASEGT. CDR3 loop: CASRRDRVDTEAFF. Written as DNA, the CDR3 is TGTGCCAGCAGAAGGGACAGGGTTGACACTGAAGCTTTCTTT.

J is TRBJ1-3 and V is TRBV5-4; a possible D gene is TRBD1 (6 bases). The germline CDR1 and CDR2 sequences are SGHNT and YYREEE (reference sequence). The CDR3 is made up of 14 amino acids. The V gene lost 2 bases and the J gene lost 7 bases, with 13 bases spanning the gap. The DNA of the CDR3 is TGTGCCAGCAGCTTACATCGGGGGGCCAACACCATATATTTT. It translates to CASSLHRGANTIYF.

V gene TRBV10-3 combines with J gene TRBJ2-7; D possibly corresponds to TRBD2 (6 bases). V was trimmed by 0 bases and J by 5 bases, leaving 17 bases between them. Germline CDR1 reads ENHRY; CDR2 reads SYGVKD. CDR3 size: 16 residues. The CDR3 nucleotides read TGTGCCATCAGTGAGTCGACTCAAGGGTCGGGGGACGAGCAGTACTTC. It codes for CAISESTQGSGDEQYF.

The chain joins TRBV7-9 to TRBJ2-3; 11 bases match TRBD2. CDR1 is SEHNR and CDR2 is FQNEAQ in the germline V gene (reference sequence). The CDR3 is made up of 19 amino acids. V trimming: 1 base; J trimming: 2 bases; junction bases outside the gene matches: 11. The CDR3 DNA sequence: TGTGCCAGCAGCTTAGTCGTCCGTCTAGCGGGAGGACACACAGATACGCAGTATTTT. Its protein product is CASSLVVRLAGGHTDTQYF.